Listed below are T cell receptor beta chains from one sample, sequenced in a study of T cell responses to AZD1222 COVID-19 vaccine. Generated by immunoSEQ multiplex PCR, the TCRdb table keeps only in-frame clones and is missing some. The table has around 130,000 clones, 75% to 90% seen once. Specimen: peripheral blood, collected on day 0 of AZD1222 vaccination. These receptors were taken from an adult in good health. Both conserved end residues are part of each CDR3. Each record gives: D gene, V gene, J gene, clone size, CDR3 protein, CDR3 DNA. A D gene is named only where the DNA matches it firmly. The size field is filled for only some rows; it gives once, few, many or a size class.

d_call: -
v_call: TRBV28
j_call: TRBJ1-3
clone_size: -
cdr3_aa: CASSLAGSGNTIYF
cdr3_nt: TGTGCCAGCAGTTTAGCGGGCTCTGGAAACACCATATATTTT

d_call: TRBD1
v_call: TRBV28
j_call: TRBJ1-2
clone_size: -
cdr3_aa: CASSLAQGHGYTF
cdr3_nt: TGTGCCAGCAGTTTGGCACAGGGGCATGGCTACACCTTC

d_call: TRBD1
v_call: TRBV3-1/TRBV3-2
j_call: TRBJ1-6
clone_size: once
cdr3_aa: CASSQGQGRSPLHF
cdr3_nt: TGTGCCAGCAGCCAAGGACAGGGCCGTTCACCCCTCCACTTT

d_call: TRBD2
v_call: TRBV7-6
j_call: TRBJ2-1
clone_size: -
cdr3_aa: CASSLDSGRVIYNEQFF
cdr3_nt: TGTGCCAGCAGCTTAGATAGCGGGAGGGTAATATACAATGAGCAGTTCTTC

d_call: TRBD1
v_call: TRBV29-1
j_call: TRBJ1-2
clone_size: -
cdr3_aa: CSVELRGGRGHGYGYTF
cdr3_nt: TGCAGCGTTGAACTCCGAGGTGGCAGGGGGCATGGGTATGGCTACACCTTC

d_call: TRBD1
v_call: TRBV9
j_call: TRBJ1-6
clone_size: -
cdr3_aa: CASSATGSSYNSPLHF
cdr3_nt: TGTGCCAGCAGCGCGACAGGGAGCTCCTATAATTCACCCCTCCACTTT

d_call: TRBD1
v_call: TRBV6-5
j_call: TRBJ1-5
clone_size: -
cdr3_aa: CASRRQGANQPQHF
cdr3_nt: TGTGCCAGCAGGCGACAGGGGGCCAATCAGCCCCAGCATTTT

d_call: -
v_call: TRBV28
j_call: TRBJ1-1
clone_size: -
cdr3_aa: CASSLQGRGEAFF
cdr3_nt: TGTGCCAGCAGTTTGCAGGGCCGGGGTGAAGCTTTCTTT

d_call: TRBD2
v_call: TRBV27
j_call: TRBJ2-2
clone_size: -
cdr3_aa: CASSQGLAGAITNTGELFF
cdr3_nt: TGTGCCAGCAGTCAGGGACTAGCGGGAGCCATAACGAACACCGGGGAGCTGTTTTTT

d_call: TRBD1
v_call: TRBV28
j_call: TRBJ1-4
clone_size: -
cdr3_aa: CASSWDRVRFSTNEKLFF
cdr3_nt: TGTGCCAGCAGTTGGGACAGGGTGAGGTTTTCAACTAATGAAAAACTGTTTTTT